The present T cell receptor (beta chain) was sequenced within a study of vaccination and CD4 T cells after COVID-19. In the study overall: A positive SARS-CoV-2 nasal swab PCR result was recorded for each convalescent patient; about nine were mild and one severe. Investigators stimulated cells with overlapping spike peptides drawn from SARS-CoV-2, HCoV-NL63, HCoV-OC43 and HCoV-229E. Notes on the study in general: The study sampled relatively few convalescent patients and omitted early post-infection timepoints.

There are 14 residues in the CDR3. V was clipped by 5 bases and J by 4 bases; unmatched bases: 7. The germline gives CDR1 MNHEY, CDR2 SMNVEV (reference sequence). The treatment here: approximately 9-day PBMC culture with coronavirus spike peptide pools or control peptides (ViraFEST assay). As to this clonotype: Its antigen is not known.

CD4+ T cells that had been cultured provided DNA sequenced with the Oncomine TCR Beta short-read assay. TCRdb processed the PCR reads anew with MiXCR; each CDR3 protein has one entry. The sample carries 20,000 to 30,000 distinct CDR3 sequences, roughly 45% recorded once. The V and J genes are TRBV27 and TRBJ1-2; 7 bases line up with TRBD1. The material sequenced was CD4+ T cells from blood, cultured in vitro. The receptor was derived from a human donor who had recovered from COVID-19. CDR3 bases: TGTGCCAGCAGTCCTCGGGACAGCATCTATGGCTACACCTTC. Its translation is CASSPRDSIYGYTF.